These 30 T cell receptor beta chains came from one sample sequenced in a study of blood T cell repertoires in COVID-19. Assay: immunoSEQ multiplex PCR; the TCRdb copy retains only in-frame clones and omits some. Of 50,000 to 60,000 clones in the sample, 85% to 90% were seen once. Sequenced: peripheral blood. These TCRs come from a human donor in a cohort sampled during active COVID-19.

The CDR3 protein is CASSMTGDINYGYTF. In DNA form, the CDR3 reads TGTGCCAGCAGCATGACAGGGGACATTAACTATGGCTACACCTTC. This chain uses TRBV7-9 with TRBJ1-2, with 8 positions matching TRBD1. The CDR3 contains 15 residues. The junction had 6 bases not matched to a gene; V was cut back by 5 bases and J by 1 base. Germline assignment: CDR1 SEHNR and CDR2 FQNEAQ (reference sequence).

With regard to this clone: Other DNA sequences of this sample code for an identical CDR3. The chain couples TRBV7-2 to TRBJ1-1; no definite D call. The CDR3 has 14 amino acids. Trimming shortened V by 1 base and J by 5 bases, and 11 bases separated the two germline ends. Germline V gene sequence: CDR1 SGHTA, CDR2 FQGNSA. The CDR3 region has the DNA TGTGCCAGCAGCTTAGAAGGAGGGAGGACTGAAGCTTTCTTT. This encodes CASSLEGGRTEAFF.

The CDR3 protein is CASSRSSSETQYF. CDR3 coding DNA: TGTGCCAGCAGCCGTTCGTCGTCGGAGACCCAGTACTTC. This chain links TRBV9 with TRBJ2-5; D not resolved. V shed 4 bases and J shed 5 bases, with 12 bases lying between them. Germline V gives CDR1 SGDLS, CDR2 YYNGEE. The CDR3 contains 13 residues.

J is TRBJ2-1 and V is TRBV13, with TRBD2 matching over 8 bases. V was pared by 8 bases and J by 7 bases, with 10 bases of the junction left unmatched. This CDR3 is built from 14 residues. Germline values: CDR1 PRHDT, CDR2 FYEKMQ (reference sequence). CDR3 amino acids: CASQKAGERNEQFF. In nucleotides, the CDR3 is TGTGCCAGCCAGAAAGCGGGAGAGAGGAATGAGCAGTTCTTC.

The V and J genes are TRBV7-2 and TRBJ1-1; D gene uncertain. Trimming took off 4 bases at V and 1 base at J, with 10 bases between the two ends. The CDR3 covers 14 residues. Germline CDR1 reads SGHTA; CDR2 reads FQGNSA. In DNA, the CDR3 is TGTGCCAGCAGCTCCCCCAATAGGAACACTGAAGCTTTCTTT. As protein: CASSSPNRNTEAFF.

The V gene is TRBV12-3 or TRBV12-4, the J gene TRBJ2-7; 8 positions agree with TRBD2. Trimming removed 4 bases from V and 2 bases from J; junction bases left unmatched: 1. The CDR3 loop spans 13 amino acids. The CDR3 DNA sequence: TGTGCCAGCAGTTCGGGGGGGGCCTACGAGCAGTACGTC. Protein product: CASSSGGAYEQYV.

The V gene is TRBV27, the J gene TRBJ1-2; weak D call: TRBD1 (6 bases). Germline V gene sequence: CDR1 MNHEY, CDR2 SMNVEV (reference sequence). V was clipped by 5 bases and J by 1 base, with 20 bases between them. The CDR3 is 17 residues long. CDR3 loop: CASSPFSTGQGNYGYTF. In DNA form, the CDR3 reads TGTGCCAGCAGTCCATTCTCTACAGGGCAGGGTAACTATGGCTACACCTTC.

V is TRBV11-2 and J is TRBJ1-6; TRBD1 aligns across 7 bases. The junction had 4 bases not matched to a gene; V was cut back by 5 bases and J by 3 bases. CDR1 and CDR2 from the germline V gene are SGHAT and FQNNGV. This CDR3 region has 15 residues. In DNA form, the CDR3 reads TGTGCCAGCAGCACAAGGACAGGCTATAATTCACCCCTCCACTTT. Its translation: CASSTRTGYNSPLHF.

The chain combines TRBV19 with TRBJ1-5; D gene uncertain. Germline values: CDR1 LNHDA, CDR2 SQIVND (reference sequence). V lost 3 bases and J lost 4, with 7 bases in between. The CDR3 has 13 residues. The CDR3 sequence is CASSIDGNQPQHF. The DNA of the CDR3 is TGTGCCAGTAGTATCGACGGGAATCAGCCCCAGCATTTT.

The gene calls are TRBV2 and TRBJ2-3, with D perhaps TRBD2 (5 bases). This CDR3 is built from 15 residues. CDR1 SNHLY and CDR2 FYNNEI come from the germline V gene. Between the trimmed V and J ends, which lost 3 bases and 0 bases, there was a span of 10 bases. The CDR3 DNA reads TGTGCCAGCAGTGACACCAGGACTAGCACAGATACGCAGTATTTT. Amino acid sequence: CASSDTRTSTDTQYF.

The J gene is TRBJ1-5, the V gene TRBV5-8, with TRBD1 as a possible D gene (6 bases). The CDR3 loop spans 14 amino acids. Germline CDR1 and CDR2: SGHTS and YDEGEE. V shed 6 bases and J shed 4 bases, with 14 bases lying between them. The CDR3 protein is CASTHDRRNQPQHF. CDR3 nucleotide sequence: TGTGCCAGCACCCACGACAGGAGAAATCAGCCCCAGCATTTT.

The V gene is TRBV7-2, the J gene TRBJ2-3; TRBD2 matches 11 bases. This CDR3 contains 16 residues. The V gene's germline CDR1 is SGHTA and CDR2 FQGNSA. Losses at the gene ends were 1 base for V and 6 bases for J; bases not matched to a gene: 6. The CDR3, as DNA: TGTGCCAGCAGCTTAGGGCTAGCGGGAGGTACCGATACGCAGTATTTT. The encoded protein is CASSLGLAGGTDTQYF.

The chain links TRBV5-1 to TRBJ2-5, with D perhaps matching TRBD2 (6 bases). The V gene's germline CDR1 is SGHRS and CDR2 YFSETQ. This CDR3 spans 14 amino acids. With 0 bases removed from V and 5 bases from J, the gap between germline ends came to 11 bases. CDR3 nucleotide sequence: TGCGCCAGCAGCTTGGGCGCGGGACGCGAGACCCAGTACTTC. Protein product: CASSLGAGRETQYF.

V usage is TRBV5-4 and J usage is TRBJ2-2; weak D call: TRBD1 (6 bases). Germline V gives CDR1 SGHNT, CDR2 YYREEE (reference sequence). The CDR3 spans 16 residues. The ends were cut back, 1 base at V and 8 bases at J, with 18 bases in the middle. CDR3: CASSLQLAGARGELFF. CDR3 nucleotide sequence: TGTGCCAGCAGCTTGCAGCTTGCAGGGGCGAGGGGGGAGCTGTTTTTT.

The J gene is TRBJ1-2, the V gene TRBV30, with a weak D call TRBD1 (5 bases). CDR3 length equals 13 residues. Germline V gene lookup returns CDR1 GTSNPN and CDR2 SVGIG (reference sequence). The V and J ends lost 4 bases and 3 bases respectively, with 12 bases between them. The CDR3 loop reads CAWIPDTDYGYTF. The DNA for the CDR3 is TGTGCCTGGATCCCGGACACGGACTATGGCTACACCTTC.

The chain has TRBV19 and TRBJ2-7; TRBD2 agrees at 14 bases. Germline V lookup: CDR1 LNHDA, CDR2 SQIVND (reference sequence). The CDR3 sequence is 16 residues long. V dropped 3 bases and J dropped 4; count of bases not matched to a gene: 5. CDR3 nucleotide sequence: TGTGCCAGTAGTATCGGGGGGACTAGCGGGAGTTACGAGCAGTACGTC. Encoded protein: CASSIGGTSGSYEQYV.

The CDR3 protein is CASSRSEETQYF. For the CDR3, the DNA is TGTGCCAGCAGCCGAAGCGAGGAGACCCAGTACTTC. The chain couples TRBV9 to TRBJ2-5; D unclear. The germline CDR1 and CDR2 sequences are SGDLS and YYNGEE. The V end lost 4 bases, the J end lost 5 bases, and 9 bases lay between the germline ends. This CDR3 is built from 12 residues. Drawing the rest from reference TRBV9 and TRBJ2-5, the complete variable domain is DSGVTQTPKHLITATGQRVTLRCSPRSGDLSVYWYQQSLDQGLQFLIQYYNGEERAKGNILERFSAQQFPDLHSELNLSSLELGDSALYFCASSRSEETQYFGPGTRLLVL.

The chain carries TRBV9 and TRBJ1-3; TRBD1 aligns across 9 bases. The junction had 11 bases not matched to a gene; V was cut back by 2 bases and J by 8 bases. The CDR3 sequence is 16 residues long. Germline V CDR1 and CDR2: SGDLS, YYNGEE. Here the CDR3 reads CASSVSGNRGQDTIYF. In DNA form, the CDR3 reads TGTGCCAGCAGCGTCAGCGGGAACAGGGGGCAGGACACCATATATTTT.

V gene TRBV6-6 combines with J gene TRBJ1-1; 12 bases match TRBD1. Germline V lookup: CDR1 MNHNY, CDR2 SVGAGI (reference sequence). The CDR3 consists of 16 residues. Trimming at V came to 2 bases and at J to 5 bases, leaving 6 bases not matched to a gene. The CDR3 loop reads CASSYGTGGGRTEAFF. CDR3 nucleotides: TGTGCCAGCAGTTACGGGACAGGGGGCGGCCGGACTGAAGCTTTCTTT.

This chain joins TRBV24-1 and TRBJ2-2; D is unresolved. The CDR3 has 15 amino acids. Trimming took off 1 base at V and 4 bases at J, with 9 bases between the two ends. CDR1 and CDR2 (germline): KGHDR, SFDVKD. In nucleotides, the CDR3 is TGTGCCACCAGTGATTTCGAGCGTCCCACCGGGGAGCTGTTTTTT. Encoded protein: CATSDFERPTGELFF.

This clone has just one count. The CDR3 spells CASSLKRAGSQQFF. CDR3 bases: TGTGCCAGCAGCTTAAAGAGGGCCGGGAGTCAGCAGTTCTTC. The chain recombines TRBV11-3 with TRBJ2-1; D is perhaps TRBD2 (6 bases). Germline CDR1 and CDR2: SGHNT and YENEEA. Deletions cut 2 bases from V and 11 bases from J, with 16 bases between. The CDR3 consists of 14 residues.

The genes are TRBV18 and TRBJ1-5, with 10 positions matching TRBD1. With V trimmed by 6 bases and J by 4 bases, 6 bases remained unmatched. This CDR3 has 15 amino acids. Germline CDR1 KGHSH, CDR2 LQKENI. CDR3 region: CASSAGQGRNQPQHF. In DNA, the CDR3 is TGTGCCAGCTCTGCGGGACAGGGGAGAAATCAGCCCCAGCATTTT.

The chain recombines TRBV15 with TRBJ1-5, with D unclear. CDR1 is LNHNV, CDR2 YYDKDF, per germline (reference sequence). This CDR3 is built from 12 residues. V gave up 2 bases and J gave up 4 bases, with 3 bases separating them. The DNA for the CDR3 is TGTGCCACCAGCAGACCTAATCAGCCCCAGCATTTT. It translates to CATSRPNQPQHF.

This chain joins TRBV5-1 and TRBJ1-2; no clear D. The germline V and J ends were trimmed by 3 bases and 4 bases, with 10 bases remaining between them. The germline V gene encodes CDR1 SGHRS and CDR2 YFSETQ. The CDR3 has 13 amino acids. The chain's CDR3 is CASSSEVSYGYTF. In DNA form, the CDR3 reads TGCGCCAGCAGCTCTGAGGTGAGCTATGGCTACACCTTC.

This chain connects TRBV29-1 to TRBJ1-1, with 7 bases matching TRBD1. The CDR3 extends over 13 amino acids. Germline assignment: CDR1 SQVTM and CDR2 ANQGSEA. Germline trimming cut 6 bases from V and 0 bases from J; bases unmatched to any gene: 4. The CDR3 loop is CSVPGGMNTEAFF. Written as DNA, the CDR3 is TGCAGCGTCCCAGGGGGTATGAACACTGAAGCTTTCTTT.

This clone has just a few counts. The CDR3 spells CATSSRDREAFF. In DNA form, the CDR3 reads TGTGCCACCTCCTCTCGGGACAGAGAAGCTTTCTTT. V is TRBV24-1 and J is TRBJ1-1, with 7 bases lining up with TRBD1. CDR3 length equals 12 residues. Trimming cost V 9 bases and J 8 bases; bases outside gene matches: 8. Germline assignment: CDR1 KGHDR and CDR2 SFDVKD.

The J gene is TRBJ2-5, the V gene TRBV6-5, with D possibly matching TRBD2 (6 bases). The germline V gene has CDR1 MNHEY and CDR2 SVGAGI. V dropped 11 bases and J dropped 7 bases, with 14 bases sitting between them. The CDR3 totals 11 residues. CDR3 coding DNA: TGTGCCGGGGGGTTTTCGGGGACCCAGTACTTC. The encoded protein is CAGGFSGTQYF.

The rearrangement links TRBV24-1 to TRBJ2-5; D call uncertain. V was shortened by 2 bases and J by 4 bases, with 22 bases between the two germline ends. The CDR3 covers 18 residues. Germline V gene sequence: CDR1 KGHDR, CDR2 SFDVKD. CDR3 residues: CATSDSTPPVGLGETQYF. CDR3 DNA sequence: TGTGCCACCAGTGATTCTACCCCTCCGGTTGGCCTAGGAGAGACCCAGTACTTC.

The V and J genes are TRBV5-4 and TRBJ2-1; the match to TRBD2 covers 9 bases. Losses at the gene ends were 4 bases for V and 9 bases for J; bases not matched to a gene: 8. The CDR3 runs 14 residues. The germline V gene encodes CDR1 SGHNT and CDR2 YYREEE (reference sequence). The CDR3 sequence is CASSPPTSGGEQFF. In DNA, the CDR3 is TGTGCCAGCAGCCCACCGACTAGCGGAGGTGAGCAGTTCTTC.

The chain joins TRBV27 to TRBJ2-1, with 9 bases lining up with TRBD2. The germline CDR1 and CDR2 sequences are MNHEY and SMNVEV (reference sequence). J lost 8 bases, V lost 8 bases, and 10 bases had no gene match. There are 14 residues in the CDR3. DNA for the CDR3: TGTGCCAGCCAGGGGCGGGGGGGGACCGATGAGCAGTTCTTC. This codes for CASQGRGGTDEQFF.